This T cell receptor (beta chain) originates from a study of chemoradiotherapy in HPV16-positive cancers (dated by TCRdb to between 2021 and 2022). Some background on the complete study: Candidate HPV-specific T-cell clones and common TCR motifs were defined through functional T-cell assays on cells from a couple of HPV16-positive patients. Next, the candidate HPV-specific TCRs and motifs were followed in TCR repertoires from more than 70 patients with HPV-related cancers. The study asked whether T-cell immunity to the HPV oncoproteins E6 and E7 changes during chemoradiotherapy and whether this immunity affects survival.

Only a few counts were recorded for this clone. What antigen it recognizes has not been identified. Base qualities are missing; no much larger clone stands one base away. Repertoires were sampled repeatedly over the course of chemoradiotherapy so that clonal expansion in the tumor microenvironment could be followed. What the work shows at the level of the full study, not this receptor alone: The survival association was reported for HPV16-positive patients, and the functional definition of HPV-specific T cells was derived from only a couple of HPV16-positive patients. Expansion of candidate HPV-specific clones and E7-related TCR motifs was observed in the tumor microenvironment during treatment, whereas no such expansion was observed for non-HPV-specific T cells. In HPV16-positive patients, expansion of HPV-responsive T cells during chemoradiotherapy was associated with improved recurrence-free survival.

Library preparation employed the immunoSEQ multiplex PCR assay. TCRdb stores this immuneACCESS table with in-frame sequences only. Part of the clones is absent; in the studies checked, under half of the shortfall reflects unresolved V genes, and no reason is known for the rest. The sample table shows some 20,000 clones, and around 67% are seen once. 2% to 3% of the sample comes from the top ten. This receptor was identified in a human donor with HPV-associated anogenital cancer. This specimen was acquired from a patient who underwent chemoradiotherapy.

The nucleotides read TGTGCCAGCAGGATAGGGTTTACACTTAACGGCTACACCTTC. This gives the protein CASRIGFTLNGYTF. The chain couples TRBV14 to TRBJ1-2, with the D gene too uncertain to name. As encoded in the germline V gene, CDR1 is SGHDN while CDR2 is FVKESK. The CDR3 contains 14 residues, cysteine and phenylalanine counted. Just the 42-base CDR3 DNA is kept, in frame starting at base 1. V is clipped by 6 bases and J by 8 bases, and the sequence between their germline boundaries is 19 bases long.